Listed below are T cell receptor beta chains from one sample, sequenced in a study of cytomegalovirus exposure and HLA in healthy donors. Some clones are missing from TCRdb's copy, which holds only in-frame ones; the method was immunoSEQ multiplex PCR. The repertoire holds about 110,000 clones, with approximately 72% as singletons. Sequencing input: PBMCs. These receptors all come from a man aged 25 to 40 in good health and CMV-seronegative. CDR3s include the opening cysteine and the closing phenylalanine or tryptophan.

v_gene	CDR3aa
TRBV7-9	CASSSPGNTEAFF
TRBV18	CASSPGQDTEAFF
TRBV27	CASSSTSGGYHEQFF
TRBV10-2	CASRRDRIGNTEAFF
TRBV5-6	CASSLSQRRSTGELFF
TRBV5-4	CASSLVGRNGGELFF
TRBV4-1	CASSQPGQGNEQYF
TRBV5-8	CAMGSSGRPNTGELFF
TRBV27	CASSLMGAGQPQHF
TRBV28	CASSLLRTDTQYF
TRBV2	CASSGRDYQETQYF
TRBV4-1	CASSQENRDSYEQYF
TRBV28	CASRIRDWAFYEQFF
TRBV6-1	CASSGDRNTEAFF
TRBV6-5	CASSTTASNEKLFF
TRBV5-6	CASSLDASTSTDTQYF
TRBV9	CASSVSAGQGFSYQETQYF
TRBV11-3	CASSFTSGANNEQFF
TRBV7-9	CASRQMTGSGNTIYF
TRBV7-6	CASSSSRDRVGYNEQFF
TRBV27	CASSSPASPGQGAQVTQYF
TRBV5-1	CASSAGQTQETQYF
TRBV10-3	CAIRANNQPQHF
TRBV5-5	CASSPTGTSTGELFF
TRBV5-6	CASSLQGQNQPQHF
TRBV19	CASRSGEDYGYTF
TRBV5-6	CASSLHRGQGARYEQYF
TRBV5-1	CASSLAGTGTYEQYF
TRBV5-1	CASSLALGGTQYF
TRBV19	CATRRSGNTIYF
TRBV4-3	CASSQGVGTGDYEQYF
TRBV6-1	CASSWSGGRNEKLFF
TRBV10-1	CASSSTQETQYF
TRBV5-1	CASRNGTVFEQYF
TRBV19	CASIGSQVAGYTF
TRBV6-5	CASTWTSGRGETQYF
TRBV30	CAWSPGASGTEQYF
TRBV5-4	CASSSTGQGGPDTQYF
TRBV18	CASSPLLQTGITGELFF
TRBV10-3	CAISFGTGSPYEQYF
TRBV7-6	CASSLVWGGTEAFF
TRBV5-4	CASSLGQGGSGNTIYF
TRBV6-5	CASSLGARNEQFF
TRBV18	CASSPNDRGPLHF
TRBV6-5	CASSYPGTGGRNEQFF
TRBV10-2	CASNPLALNTGELFF
TRBV4-3	CASSQFPPQGPYEQYF